This T cell receptor (beta chain) is from a study of T cell responses to AZD1222 COVID-19 vaccine. In the study overall: Second-dose intervals near 4 or 12 weeks were combined. Study-level findings and limits: Researchers report vaccine-associated CD4 TCRs spanning spike, with dominance at 160-218 and 743-854. Repertoire collection took place solely once the T cell response had peaked. The study identified only 6 or 7 AZD1222 recipients as seropositive at baseline.

In its sample, this clone was seen once. The antigen is unknown. CDR1 is SGHTA and CDR2 is FQGNSA in the germline V gene. V was pared by 5 bases and J by 0 bases, with 14 bases between. The length of the CDR3 is 16 residues. Clones were sequenced by immunoSEQ multiplex PCR, and TCRdb holds only the in-frame ones, with some missing. This sample carries roughly 100,000 clones, 90% to 95% of them seen once, and the ten largest clones take less than 55%. The receptor was derived from an adult in good health. This rearrangement joins TRBV7-2 to TRBJ1-5, with a possible D match to TRBD1 (5 bases). The input for sequencing was peripheral blood, taken on day 0 of AZD1222 vaccination. The CDR3 DNA reads TGTGCCAGCAGCATAGACATTCAGGGTAGCAATCAGCCCCAGCATTTT. It yields the protein CASSIDIQGSNQPQHF.